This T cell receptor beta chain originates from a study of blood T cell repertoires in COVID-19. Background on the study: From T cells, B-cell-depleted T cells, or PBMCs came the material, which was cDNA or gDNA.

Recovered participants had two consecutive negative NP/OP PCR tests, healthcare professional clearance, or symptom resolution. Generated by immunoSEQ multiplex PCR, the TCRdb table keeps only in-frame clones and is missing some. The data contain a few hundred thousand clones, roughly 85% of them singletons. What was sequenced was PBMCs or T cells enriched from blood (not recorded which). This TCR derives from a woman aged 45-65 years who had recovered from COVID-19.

The CDR3 DNA follows: TGTGCCAGCAGCTTTCCAGGGGGCACTGAAGCTTTCTTT. Residues: CASSFPGGTEAFF. The V call is TRBV13, the J call TRBJ1-1, with 7 nucleotides matching TRBD1. The CDR3 length is 13 residues. Germline assignment: CDR1 PRHDT and CDR2 FYEKMQ (reference sequence). J lost 4 bases, V lost 3 bases, and 2 bases had no gene match.